The rows below give T cell receptor beta chains drawn from one sample of a study of blood T cells in healthy people across ages. One entry per CDR3 protein, called by TCRdb with MiXCR from the 5' RACE reads. The sample shows some 1 million distinct CDR3 sequences, around 43% of them seen only once. Sequenced material: blood. The receptor set was obtained from a woman aged 55-69 years in good health. The CDR3 runs from the conserved cysteine through the conserved F or W. D genes are given only for firm matches. Expanded clones are given a class, and other clones once, few, many or no size at all.

d_gene: -; abundance: few; v_gene: TRBV4-1; CDR3aa: CASSLNLGGRETQYF
d_gene: -; abundance: once; v_gene: TRBV6-2/TRBV6-3; CDR3aa: CASRSGEVKEKLFF
d_gene: -; abundance: -; v_gene: TRBV5-1; CDR3aa: CASSLEAEDNSPLHF
d_gene: -; abundance: -; v_gene: TRBV28; CDR3aa: CASSHPRGSNYGYTF
d_gene: TRBD2; abundance: many; v_gene: TRBV28; CDR3aa: CASSGGLGAYNEQFF
d_gene: TRBD1; abundance: -; v_gene: TRBV19; CDR3aa: CASSGTGYFYEQYF
d_gene: -; abundance: -; v_gene: TRBV20-1; CDR3aa: CSAREQGAKNIQYF
d_gene: TRBD1; abundance: -; v_gene: TRBV12-3/TRBV12-4; CDR3aa: CASSTTGYNSPLHF
d_gene: TRBD2; abundance: many; v_gene: TRBV27; CDR3aa: CASSSTSGSSEQYF
d_gene: TRBD1; abundance: -; v_gene: TRBV27; CDR3aa: CASSLGQINQPQHF
d_gene: -; abundance: -; v_gene: TRBV29-1; CDR3aa: CSVEDGESSGANVLTF
d_gene: TRBD1; abundance: -; v_gene: TRBV20-1; CDR3aa: CSARTNRGGSNEQFF
d_gene: -; abundance: -; v_gene: TRBV14; CDR3aa: CASSQRRLYQETQYF
d_gene: TRBD1; abundance: -; v_gene: TRBV6-5; CDR3aa: CASSQGTAYNQPQHF
d_gene: -; abundance: few; v_gene: TRBV20-1; CDR3aa: CSARGGAFETQYF
d_gene: -; abundance: -; v_gene: TRBV7-2; CDR3aa: CASSSRLSPNTEAFF
d_gene: TRBD2; abundance: few; v_gene: TRBV27; CDR3aa: CASSITRELAAYEQYF
d_gene: -; abundance: few; v_gene: TRBV7-8; CDR3aa: CASSPLPQGVDTQYF
d_gene: -; abundance: -; v_gene: TRBV6-5; CDR3aa: CASSVGAGEDTQYF
d_gene: TRBD1; abundance: -; v_gene: TRBV6-2/TRBV6-3; CDR3aa: CASSYRGTGLTEAFF
d_gene: TRBD2; abundance: few; v_gene: TRBV6-1; CDR3aa: CASRIAGGPAGRTDTQYF
d_gene: TRBD2; abundance: few; v_gene: TRBV5-1; CDR3aa: CASRLTAGTKYEQFF